This TCR beta chain was recorded in a study of blood T cell repertoires in COVID-19. Per germline, CDR1 SGHAT and CDR2 FQNNGV. V dropped 4 bases and J dropped 8 bases, with 12 bases sitting between them. The CDR3 contains 13 residues. Individuals aged about 18 to 90 years were recruited from 24 US areas. The data were produced by immunoSEQ multiplex PCR, yet TCRdb's version contains in-frame clones alone and is incomplete. The data contain under 250,000 clones, 80% to 90% of them seen just once; the ten biggest clones take up under 3.5%. The specimen was PBMCs or T cells enriched from blood (not recorded which). This clonotype originated in a woman under 30 in a cohort exposed to, infected with or recovered from COVID-19 (not recorded which). The rearrangement uses TRBV11-2 and TRBJ2-1; maybe TRBD2 (6 bases). CDR3 sequence reads: CASSSGVWDEQFF. The CDR3 DNA reads as TGTGCCAGCAGCTCGGGGGTGTGGGATGAGCAGTTCTTC.